This section outlines one TCR beta chain sequence together with its context. The sample holds a few counts of this clone. Its target antigen remains unknown. No much larger clonotype is one base removed from it; base qualities were not supplied. None of the patients had been given any treatment before thyroid surgery. Patient clinical samples collected from about 2011 to 2018 were retrospectively analysed using T-cell receptor beta sequencing. Libraries were made using PCR. Sequencing took place on an Illumina HiSeq 4000. High-throughput sequencing was used to profile the TCR beta-chain CDR3 region of each patient. The original pipeline was this. CDR3 differences across clinicopathological groups were used to build a classifier for discriminating distant-metastatic papillary thyroid cancer patients. Repertoire diversity was assessed with the Shannon index, and tumor-blood repertoire similarity with the Morisita-Horn index. Starting from the raw public reads, TCRdb applied fastp trimming at Q25, assembled clones with MiXCR and retained in-frame beta chains. TCRdb, not the original authors, processed these V and J calls. The sample table records around 36,000 clones; about 31% of these occur just once. The leading ten clones occupy 6% to 8.5% of the sample.

These data come from a study of metastatic and nonmetastatic thyroid tumors (dated by TCRdb to about 2020). Looking at the study overall: Repertoires were compared across peripheral blood and tumor or nodule tissue samples from malignant and benign thyroid patients. Broader findings and caveats from the paper: In both blood and tumor samples, malignant tumors were reported to have significantly higher TCR beta diversity than benign nodules.

V loses 7 bases of germline sequence and J loses 2 bases, and the interval between the two ends is 9 bases. The CDR3 spans 13 residues, from the cysteine through the phenylalanine. The kept DNA is CDR3 alone, 39 bases in frame from the first base. As encoded in the germline V gene (reference sequence), CDR1 is LNHDA while CDR2 is SQIVND. Input material: blood. The rearranged segments are TRBV19 and TRBJ2-1; TRBD2 is a weak D gene call, 5 bases matching. The sequence derives from a female donor with papillary thyroid cancer or a benign thyroid nodule (not recorded which). Some clones in this sample may be carry-over from other donors' samples. The DNA sequence is TGTGCCAGTACCACCGGGACCTACAATGAGCAGTTCTTC. Translated, this is CASTTGTYNEQFF.